This TCR beta chain was identified in a study of early T cells in non-severe SARS-CoV-2 infection. On the study more broadly: It was bulk RNA from unsorted whole blood that was sequenced, and the chains were unpaired.

The CDR3 totals 16 residues. The germline V gene has CDR1 SGHRS and CDR2 YFSETQ. Deletions cut 4 bases from V and 0 bases from J, with 14 bases between. This clonotype came up many times. Unique molecular identifiers (one per individual cDNA molecule) were attached. TCRdb passed the 5' RACE reads through MiXCR, listing each CDR3 protein once. The sample lists more than 50,000 distinct CDR3 sequences, around 9.1% occurring once. The rearrangement links TRBV5-1 to TRBJ2-1; D remains unclear. This sequence originates from an adult who was a healthcare worker with PCR-confirmed SARS-CoV-2 infection or an uninfected control (not recorded which). The sample was whole blood. CDR3 amino acids: CASSPLSSASYNEQFF. As DNA, the CDR3 is TGCGCCAGCAGCCCTCTTTCCAGCGCCTCCTACAATGAGCAGTTCTTC.